The sequence of this T cell receptor beta chain was determined in a study of cytomegalovirus exposure and HLA in healthy donors. Whole-study results and caveats: In vitro testing confirmed a few CMV-associated chains as specific for CMV antigens. Previously analyzed data showed that most TCR beta V segments were productive at a frequency of about 87% or about 30%.

Concerning this clone itself: The antigen remains unidentified.

The PCR made use of 60 Vbeta and 13 Jbeta primers. Using immunoSEQ multiplex PCR, the repertoire was profiled, and TCRdb retains in-frame clones only, with some absent. The table lists over 50,000 clones, around 85% of them singletons. Material: PBMCs. This clonotype was obtained from a man aged 35-49 years in good health and CMV-seronegative.

CDR3 amino acids: CASSPRDFGTDTQYF. Written as DNA, the CDR3 is TGTGCCAGCAGCCCACGGGACTTCGGCACAGATACGCAGTATTTT. J is TRBJ2-3 and V is TRBV7-8, with D perhaps TRBD2 (6 bases). V shed 5 bases and J shed 1 base, with 13 bases lying between them. Per the germline V gene, CDR1 is SGHVS and CDR2 is FQNEAQ. The CDR3 sequence is 15 residues long.